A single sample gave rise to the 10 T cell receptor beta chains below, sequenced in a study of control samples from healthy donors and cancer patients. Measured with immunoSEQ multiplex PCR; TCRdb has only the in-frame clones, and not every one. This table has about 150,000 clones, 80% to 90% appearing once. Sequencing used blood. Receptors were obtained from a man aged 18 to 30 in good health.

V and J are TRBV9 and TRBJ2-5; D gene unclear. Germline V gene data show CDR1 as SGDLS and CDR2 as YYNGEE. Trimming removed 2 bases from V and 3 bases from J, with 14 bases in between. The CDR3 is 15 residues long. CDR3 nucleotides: TGTGCCAGCAGCGTTCAGCCGGGCCGAGAAGAGACCCAGTACTTC. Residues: CASSVQPGREETQYF.

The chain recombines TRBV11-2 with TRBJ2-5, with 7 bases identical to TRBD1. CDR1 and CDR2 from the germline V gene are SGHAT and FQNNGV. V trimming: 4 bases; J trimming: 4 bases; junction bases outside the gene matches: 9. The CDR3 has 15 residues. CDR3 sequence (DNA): TGTGCCAGCAGCTCGGGGCCCGAGGGGGCAGAGACCCAGTACTTC. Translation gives CASSSGPEGAETQYF.

The CDR3 reads CASNHGQGKFVGYEQYF. CDR3 nucleotides: TGTGCCAGCAACCACGGACAGGGTAAATTCGTGGGCTACGAGCAGTACTTC. V usage is TRBV2 and J usage is TRBJ2-7; 8 bases agree with TRBD1. Germline CDR1 reads SNHLY; CDR2 reads FYNNEI. The CDR3 is 17 residues long. The junction had 17 bases not matched to a gene; V was cut back by 7 bases and J by 3 bases.

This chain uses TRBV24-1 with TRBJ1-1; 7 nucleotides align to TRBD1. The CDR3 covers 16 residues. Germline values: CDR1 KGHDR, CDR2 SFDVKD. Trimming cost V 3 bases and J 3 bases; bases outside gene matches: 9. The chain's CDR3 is CATSDGRQGGDTEAFF. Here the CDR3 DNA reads TGTGCCACCAGTGATGGACGACAGGGAGGTGACACTGAAGCTTTCTTT.

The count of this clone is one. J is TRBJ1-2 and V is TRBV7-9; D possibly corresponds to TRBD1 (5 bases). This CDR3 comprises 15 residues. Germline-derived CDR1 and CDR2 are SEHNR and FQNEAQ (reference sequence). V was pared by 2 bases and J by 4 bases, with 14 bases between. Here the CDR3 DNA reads TGTGCCAGCAGCTTAATGGGGGACCGATCCTATGGCTACACCTTC. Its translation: CASSLMGDRSYGYTF.

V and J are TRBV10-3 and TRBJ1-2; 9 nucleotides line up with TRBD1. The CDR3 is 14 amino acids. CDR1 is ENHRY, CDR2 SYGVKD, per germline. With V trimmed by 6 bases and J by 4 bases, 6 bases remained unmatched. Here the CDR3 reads CAIRPGQGAYGYTF. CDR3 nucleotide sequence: TGTGCCATCAGACCGGGACAGGGTGCCTATGGCTACACCTTC.

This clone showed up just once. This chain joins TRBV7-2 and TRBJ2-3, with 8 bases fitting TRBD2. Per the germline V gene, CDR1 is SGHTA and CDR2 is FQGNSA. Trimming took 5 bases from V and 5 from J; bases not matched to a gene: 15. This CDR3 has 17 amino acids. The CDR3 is CASSPKLSAGAIDTQYF. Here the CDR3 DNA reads TGTGCCAGCAGCCCGAAGTTATCAGCGGGGGCAATAGATACGCAGTATTTT.

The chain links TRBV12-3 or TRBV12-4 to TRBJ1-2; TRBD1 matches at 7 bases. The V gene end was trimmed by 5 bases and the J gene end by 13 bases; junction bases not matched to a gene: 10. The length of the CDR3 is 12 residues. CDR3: CASSGPGTARTF. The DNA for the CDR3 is TGTGCCAGCAGTGGACCCGGGACAGCCCGCACCTTC.

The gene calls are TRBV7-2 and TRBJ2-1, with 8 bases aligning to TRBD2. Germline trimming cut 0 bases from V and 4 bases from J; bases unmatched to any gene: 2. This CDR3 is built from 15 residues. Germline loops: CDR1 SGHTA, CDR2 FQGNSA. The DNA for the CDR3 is TGTGCCAGCAGCTTAGCTAGCGGGGAGTACAATGAGCAGTTCTTC. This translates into CASSLASGEYNEQFF.

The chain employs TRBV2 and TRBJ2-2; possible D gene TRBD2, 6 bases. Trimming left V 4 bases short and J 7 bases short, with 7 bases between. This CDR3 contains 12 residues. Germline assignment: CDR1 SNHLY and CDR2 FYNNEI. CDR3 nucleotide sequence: TGTGCCAGCAGTGGGAGGGTCGGGGAGCTGTTTTTT. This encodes CASSGRVGELFF.